The 8 T cell receptor beta chains below come from one sample, sequenced in a study of OX40 agonist ivuxolimab in advanced cancers. Clones were sequenced by immunoSEQ multiplex PCR, and TCRdb holds only the in-frame ones, with some missing. The sample lists 60,000 to 85,000 clones; about 90% were seen once. This specimen was CD4+ or CD8+ T cells sorted from blood, taken in a trial of the OX40 agonist ivuxolimab. The receptors come from an adult with an advanced solid tumor such as melanoma, head and neck, liver or kidney cancer.

The V gene is TRBV5-1, the J gene TRBJ2-2, with D possibly being TRBD2 (6 bases). V lost 0 bases to trimming and J lost 4 bases, with 28 bases between them. Looked up from germline, CDR1 is SGHRS and CDR2 is YFSETQ. CDR3 size: 21 residues. The CDR3 region is CASSLDSRGALRPKTTGELFF. The CDR3 DNA follows: TGCGCCAGCAGCTTGGATTCGCGGGGAGCTCTCCGGCCCAAAACCACCGGGGAGCTGTTTTTT.

This sequence joins TRBV11-2 and TRBJ1-2; 7 bases align to TRBD1. The CDR3 sequence is 14 residues long. V lost 3 bases and J lost 1; bases outside the gene matches: 2. Germline CDR1 and CDR2: SGHAT and FQNNGV. The CDR3 is CASSFTGDNYGYTF. CDR3 nucleotide sequence: TGTGCCAGCAGCTTCACAGGGGATAACTATGGCTACACCTTC.

V usage is TRBV7-8 and J usage is TRBJ2-5; TRBD1 aligns across 11 bases. V was clipped by 5 bases and J by 4 bases; unmatched bases: 6. The length of the CDR3 is 15 residues. CDR1 SGHVS and CDR2 FQNEAQ come from the germline V gene. The CDR3 protein is CASSQGTGGGETQYF. CDR3 bases: TGTGCCAGCAGCCAGGGGACAGGGGGAGGAGAGACCCAGTACTTC. Complete variable domain (other parts from reference TRBV7-8 and TRBJ2-5): GAGVSQSPRYKVAKRGQDVALRCDPISGHVSLFWYQQALGQGPEFLTYFQNEAQLDKSGLPSDRFFAERPEGSVSTLKIQRTQQEDSAVYLCASSQGTGGGETQYFGPGTRLLVL.

J is TRBJ2-7 and V is TRBV2; D unclear. Trimming removed 0 bases from V and 0 bases from J, with 9 bases in between. This CDR3 is built from 15 residues. Looked up from germline, CDR1 is SNHLY and CDR2 is FYNNEI. The CDR3 is CASSEAIQTSYEQYF. CDR3 in DNA: TGTGCCAGCAGTGAAGCGATACAGACCTCCTACGAGCAGTACTTC.

The gene calls are TRBV28 and TRBJ1-1, with D perhaps matching TRBD1 (5 bases). V gave up 3 bases and J gave up 5 bases, with 13 bases separating them. The length of the CDR3 is 14 residues. The germline gives CDR1 MDHEN, CDR2 SYDVKM. The DNA for the CDR3 is TGTGCCAGCAGTTTGCCTCTTCGGGGGACTGAAGCTTTCTTT. This encodes CASSLPLRGTEAFF.

The sample holds one count of this clone. CDR3 coding DNA: TGTGCCAGCAGTTTCCCTTTACAGGACTCTGGAAACACCATATATTTT. Protein product: CASSFPLQDSGNTIYF. This chain connects TRBV27 to TRBJ1-3; a possible D gene is TRBD1 (5 bases). CDR3 length equals 16 residues. CDR1 MNHEY and CDR2 SMNVEV come from the germline V gene (reference sequence). The ends were cut back, 3 bases at V and 0 bases at J, with 12 bases in the middle.

The chain links TRBV6-5 to TRBJ2-7; D perhaps matches TRBD1 (5 bases). Germline V gene sequence: CDR1 MNHEY, CDR2 SVGAGI. Trimming took 6 bases from V and 3 from J, leaving 9 bases between them. The CDR3 has 12 amino acids. CDR3: CASRPDSYEQYF. CDR3 bases: TGTGCCAGCAGACCAGACAGCTACGAGCAGTACTTC.

The CDR3 sequence: CASSFRDIAEAFF. CDR3 nucleotide sequence: TGTGCCAGCAGCTTCCGGGACATCGCTGAAGCTTTCTTT. V is TRBV7-9 and J is TRBJ1-1; a weak D match, TRBD1 (6 bases). The CDR3 totals 13 residues. The germline V and J ends were trimmed by 3 bases and 6 bases, with 11 bases remaining between them. CDR1 and CDR2 from the germline V gene are SEHNR and FQNEAQ (reference sequence).